The T cell receptor (beta chain) described here comes from a study of blood T cells in healthy people across ages (dated by TCRdb to 2013 to 2016). About the full investigation: In model experiments, roughly one uniquely barcoded TCR beta cDNA molecule per two T cells was captured by template switching. Donors were grouped into four age groups: young (average about 15 years), middle-aged (around 39), aged (about 60) and long-lived (around 80). Donors of different ages were randomly distributed across sequencing lanes to avoid experimental bias. The study analyzed two additional independent replicas of 1 million unique cDNA reads from the same blood draw for two donors, one aged 18 to 30 and one aged 80 or older. To track age-related changes in TCR beta repertoire diversity, the study relied on deep sequencing normalized with unique cDNA molecular identifiers.

General findings and caveats noted by the study authors: Bulk unsorted PBMC profiling prevented conclusive comparison of naive and antigen-experienced compartments. Compared with the aged group, more naive CD4+ T cells, fewer expanded clones and increased TCR diversity were shown by the long-lived group, suggesting age selection. As age increased, observed TCR beta diversity per million T cells dropped in a roughly linear way, and a significant reduction was already evident by age 40. The percentage of naive T cells measured by flow cytometry correlated strongly with observed TCR beta diversity. Estimates of total diversity based on one million sequenced T cells were considered lower bounds and underestimates. Donor CMV infection status was unknown, potentially confounding age-related changes in expanded clonotypes.

To prepare the library, 5' RACE was applied. The sequencing machine was an Illumina HiSeq 2500. A second PCR of roughly 7 to 11 cycles was performed with a sample-barcoded 5' primer and a J-beta primer mix. A unique molecular identifier was introduced onto each TCR beta cDNA molecule by a template-switch 5' adaptor carrying 12 random nucleotides. At least 2.5 million CDR3-containing paired-end reads were obtained from each sample. All of the RNA was converted into first-strand cDNA using the Mint cDNA synthesis kit, with a TRBC-specific oligonucleotide serving as the primer. After uracil-DNA glycosylase treatment, a first 18-cycle PCR used universal primers M1SS and BC2_uni_R on all cDNA. In the paper's pipeline: For normalization, 1 million high-quality reads, each with a distinct molecular identifier, were randomly selected from each sample. Reads sharing molecular identifiers were discarded rather than binned into consensus sequences. MiTCR, with a Q25 quality threshold and the strictest error-elimination algorithm, was used for CDR3 identification, clonotype clustering and error correction. A nonparametric unseen species model using Euler transformation provided a lower-bound estimate of total TCR beta diversity. The public reads were run again by TCRdb, first through fastp at Q25 and then through MiXCR, and only productive beta chains were kept. Rows merge per CDR3 protein into single entries with the most common DNA and genes. V and J calls and clone size were set by TCRdb, not the authors. The sample includes roughly 1,500,000 distinct CDR3 sequences, with about 31% observed a single time. The ten largest clonotypes hold over 9% of the sample.

At least ten counts were recorded for this clonotype. No antigen is known for it. One base away there is no much larger clone; base qualities are not given. The roughly 39 donors, aged about 6 to 100 years, were systemically healthy Caucasian individuals from Russia. Each donor gave ten milliliters of peripheral blood, drawn into EDTA-treated Vacutainer tubes. Ficoll-Paque density-gradient centrifugation was used to isolate PBMCs, with at least 7 million obtained per sample. Total RNA was extracted from PBMCs with Trizol reagent, with at least 5 micrograms obtained per sample. For every donor, an aliquot of PBMCs went through flow cytometry to measure the percentages of naive CD45RAhigh/CD27high T cells. The germline V gene yields SGHTA for CDR1 and FQGNSA for CDR2. From the cysteine up to the phenylalanine, the CDR3 has a length of 14 residues. The only DNA kept is the CDR3, 42 bases in frame from the first base. V is pared back by 5 bases and J by 0 bases, with 10 bases lying between the germline termini.

The V gene is TRBV7-2 and the J gene is TRBJ1-1, and perhaps TRBD1 as D gene, on 5 matching bases. The sequence was collected from a woman aged 25 to 45 in good health. The specimen was blood. CDR3 region: CASSQGPLNTEAFF. The DNA reads TGTGCCAGCAGCCAGGGACCCTTGAACACTGAAGCTTTCTTT.